The TCR beta chain described here comes from a study of blood T cell repertoires in COVID-19. About the study: Acute and convalescent COVID-19 samples came from the United States, Italy and Spain. PBMCs, B-cell-depleted T cells, or T cells were the source of the cDNA or gDNA that made up the material.

Original processing methods: How many nucleated cells were present was estimated from reference gene primer amplification. Using immunoSEQ multiplex PCR, the repertoire was profiled, and TCRdb retains in-frame clones only, with some absent. V and J calls plus clone size are reproduced from that table; the DNA served to infer D and trimming. Here the sample spans 140,000 to 150,000 clones, around four fifths being singletons. The V and J ends lost 4 bases and 2 bases, in that order; junction bases with no gene match: 8. The CDR3 runs to 17 residues. Germline V CDR1 and CDR2: LNHDA, SQIVND (reference sequence).

The sequence was collected from a human donor in a cohort sampled during active COVID-19. The chain has TRBV19 and TRBJ1-6; 7 nucleotides align to TRBD1. Sequencing was done on a sample of peripheral blood. This chain's CDR3 is CASSTGGQVTYNSPLHF. CDR3 nucleotide sequence: TGTGCCAGTAGTACCGGCGGACAGGTCACCTATAATTCACCCCTCCACTTT.